The 21 T cell receptor beta chains presented below share a single source sample, sequenced in a study of T-cell reconstitution after alpha-beta-depleted transplantation in children. During its preparation, the TCRbeta library received unique molecular identifiers. TCRdb ran MiXCR on the PCR reads and lists one entry per CDR3 protein. Here the sample spans more than 550,000 distinct CDR3 sequences, over 9.5% being singletons. The material sequenced was PBMCs from the stem cell graft donor, taken from the stem cell graft. Every receptor here comes from a human donor who donated a stem cell graft to a child with acute myeloid leukemia.

Only a few counts were recorded for this clonotype. The chain combines TRBV6-1 with TRBJ2-5, with TRBD1 matching 8 bases. This CDR3 comprises 15 residues. The germline V gene has CDR1 MNHNS and CDR2 SASEGT. J was trimmed by 2 bases and V by 6 bases; bases with no gene match: 8. The CDR3 DNA reads TGTGCCAGCAGGAGGGACAGGTGGGGTCAAGAGACCCAGTACTTC. Its translation: CASRRDRWGQETQYF.

This clonotype has a count of ten or more. This chain joins TRBV2 and TRBJ2-2, with TRBD1 matching over 8 bases. Germline CDR1 reads SNHLY; CDR2 reads FYNNEI. CDR3 length: 15 amino acids. J gave up 10 bases and V 3 bases, and 10 bases lay outside the gene matches. CDR3 residues: CASSEGRGRLVELFF. CDR3 nucleotide sequence: TGTGCCAGCAGTGAGGGCAGGGGGCGCTTGGTGGAGCTGTTTTTT.

The chain links TRBV5-1 to TRBJ1-1; a possible D gene is TRBD1 (5 bases). This CDR3 comprises 14 residues. The germline gives CDR1 SGHRS, CDR2 YFSETQ. The germline V and J ends were trimmed by 0 bases and 5 bases, with 11 bases remaining between them. Written as DNA, the CDR3 is TGCGCCAGCAGCTTGGGCCGGGGGGAGACTGAAGCTTTCTTT. Protein: CASSLGRGETEAFF.

Details on this clonotype: A read error is possible here, since a much larger clone lies one base away. The chain couples TRBV27 to TRBJ2-1; a weak D match, TRBD2 (6 bases). Trimming removed 5 bases from V and 6 bases from J, with 17 bases in between. CDR1 MNHEY and CDR2 SMNVEV come from the germline V gene (reference sequence). The CDR3 is 15 residues long. The CDR3 coding sequence is TGTGCCAGCAGTAGCGGGCCCCCCAATTGCAATGAGCAGTTCTTC. Amino acid sequence: CASSSGPPNCNEQFF.

This sequence joins TRBV6-6 and TRBJ1-1; D is ambiguous. CDR3 length: 12 amino acids. Between the trimmed V and J ends, which lost 8 bases and 7 bases, there was a span of 14 bases. Germline V gene lookup returns CDR1 MNHNY and CDR2 SVGAGI (reference sequence). CDR3 coding DNA: TGTGCCAGCGTCCCCTGGCGAGGTGAAGCTTTCTTT. It is translated as CASVPWRGEAFF.

The rearrangement links TRBV7-3 to TRBJ2-1, with D unresolved. The CDR3 length is 13 residues. Trimming stripped 3 bases from V and 5 bases from J, with 8 bases between. Germline lookup yields CDR1 SGHTA and CDR2 FQGTGA. The CDR3 loop is CASSFGGDNEQFF. Here the CDR3 DNA reads TGTGCCAGCAGCTTCGGCGGTGACAATGAGCAGTTCTTC.

This clonotype was counted ten times or more. The genes are TRBV4-3 and TRBJ2-1; possibly TRBD2 for D (6 bases). In germline, CDR1 is LGHNA, CDR2 YSLEER. The CDR3 has 16 residues. Trimming cost V 0 bases and J 8 bases, with 17 bases left between them. The CDR3 bases are TGCGCCAGCAGCCAAGAGCCGGGACTCCCCGGGGATGAGCAGTTCTTC. Translated: CASSQEPGLPGDEQFF.

The chain has TRBV20-1 and TRBJ2-3, with D tentatively TRBD2 (6 bases). With 3 bases removed from V and 2 bases from J, the gap between germline ends came to 12 bases. Germline V lookup: CDR1 DFQATT, CDR2 SNEGSKA (reference sequence). This CDR3 comprises 14 residues. CDR3 region: CSASGLRITDTQYF. CDR3 coding DNA: TGCAGTGCTAGCGGACTAAGAATCACAGATACGCAGTATTTT.

This chain joins TRBV6-2 or TRBV6-3 and TRBJ1-1; D is ambiguous. Deletions cut 4 bases from V and 4 bases from J, with 10 bases between. Looked up from germline, CDR1 is MNHEY and CDR2 is SVGEGT. There are 13 residues in the CDR3. DNA of the CDR3: TGTGCCAGCAGTTTTAATAGGCGCACTGAAGCTTTCTTT. Translated, it gives CASSFNRRTEAFF.

This clonotype turned up a few times. This chain links TRBV4-3 with TRBJ2-4; 16 nucleotides align to TRBD2. Germline V lookup: CDR1 LGHNA, CDR2 YSLEER. J lost 0 bases, V lost 3 bases, and 2 bases had no gene match. There are 18 residues in the CDR3. Written as DNA, the CDR3 is TGCGCCAGCAGCCAGGGACTAGCGGGAGGGATAGCCAAAAACATTCAGTACTTC. Protein sequence: CASSQGLAGGIAKNIQYF.

This clonotype was counted ten times or more. The chain uses TRBV9 and TRBJ1-2, with 7 nucleotides matching TRBD1. This CDR3 spans 16 amino acids. With 3 bases clipped from V and 0 bases from J, the junction kept 8 bases outside the gene matches. The germline V gene has CDR1 SGDLS and CDR2 YYNGEE. The CDR3 sequence: CASSAGDSRTNYGYTF. Here the CDR3 DNA reads TGTGCCAGCAGCGCGGGGGACAGCCGAACTAACTATGGCTACACCTTC.

This clonotype came up many times. This chain links TRBV25-1 with TRBJ2-7; 9 nucleotides align to TRBD1. Per germline, CDR1 MGHDK and CDR2 SYGVNS. V was clipped by 6 bases and J by 2 bases; unmatched bases: 5. The CDR3 runs to 14 residues. The chain's CDR3 is CASSYRDRAYEQYF. CDR3 sequence (DNA): TGTGCCAGCAGCTACCGGGACAGGGCCTACGAGCAGTACTTC.

This clonotype came up a few times. The J gene is TRBJ1-5, the V gene TRBV6-1, with D perhaps TRBD1 (5 bases). This CDR3 spans 14 amino acids. With 7 bases removed from V and 5 bases from J, the gap between germline ends came to 15 bases. CDR1 is MNHNS, CDR2 SASEGT, per germline. The CDR3 nucleotides read TGTGCCAGCAAAGGTCAGGCGGGACATCAGCCCCAGCATTTT. Amino acid sequence: CASKGQAGHQPQHF.

This clonotype was detected a few times. This chain connects TRBV29-1 to TRBJ1-1; D is unresolved. Germline V gene data show CDR1 as SQVTM and CDR2 as ANQGSEA. There are 12 residues in the CDR3. V was cut by 6 bases and J by 0 bases, with 8 bases left in between. The CDR3: CSVGKLNTEAFF. Written as DNA, the CDR3 is TGCAGCGTAGGGAAGTTGAACACTGAAGCTTTCTTT. Filled out from reference TRBV29-1 and TRBJ1-1, the complete variable domain reads SAVISQKPSRDICQRGTSLTIQCQVDSQVTMMFWYRQQPGQSLTLIATANQGSEATYESGFVIDKFPISRPNLTFSTLTVSNMSPEDSSIYLCSVGKLNTEAFFGQGTRLTVV.

This clonotype was counted only a few times. J is TRBJ2-3 and V is TRBV29-1; TRBD2 agrees at 9 bases. V shed 4 bases, J shed 6 bases, and the junction held 17 bases outside the gene matches. The CDR3 loop spans 17 amino acids. Germline CDR1 and CDR2: SQVTM and ANQGSEA. In nucleotides, the CDR3 is TGCAGCGTTGCAGGGGGTAGCGGGGGACCCGCGGTGGATACGCAGTATTTT. It yields the protein CSVAGGSGGPAVDTQYF.

This clonotype has ten or more counts. The chain uses TRBV11-2 and TRBJ2-1; 7 bases agree with TRBD2. The CDR3 covers 15 residues. The junction had 8 bases not matched to a gene; V was cut back by 5 bases and J by 4 bases. CDR1 is SGHAT and CDR2 is FQNNGV in the germline V gene. CDR3 sequence: CASSESGGSYNEQFF. In DNA, the CDR3 is TGTGCCAGCAGCGAATCGGGAGGCTCTTACAATGAGCAGTTCTTC.

The table lists this clonotype with a few counts. In DNA, the CDR3 is TGTGCCAGCAGCCGTGACCCTACCCCCCAAGAGACCCAGTACTTC. Amino acid sequence: CASSRDPTPQETQYF. V and J are TRBV5-4 and TRBJ2-5; D is unresolved. Germline-derived CDR1 and CDR2 are SGHNT and YYREEE (reference sequence). The CDR3 spans 15 residues. V lost 4 bases to trimming and J lost 1 base, with 14 bases between them. Complete variable domain (other parts from reference TRBV5-4 and TRBJ2-5): ETGVTQSPTHLIKTRGQQVTLRCSSQSGHNTVSWYQQALGQGPQFIFQYYREEENGRGNFPPRFSGLQFPNYSSELNVNALELDDSALYLCASSRDPTPQETQYFGPGTRLLVL.

The gene calls are TRBV4-3 and TRBJ1-5; TRBD1 aligns across 8 bases. The CDR3 runs 14 residues. With 1 base clipped from V and 7 bases from J, the junction kept 3 bases outside the gene matches. From germline, CDR1 is LGHNA and CDR2 YSLEER. The CDR3 bases are TGCGCCAGCAGCCAAGGGACAGGGAAACAGCCCCAGCATTTT. Protein: CASSQGTGKQPQHF.

The chain is built from TRBV7-3 and TRBJ2-2, with D possibly being TRBD1 or TRBD2 (6 bases each). CDR3 length: 16 residues. V dropped 0 bases and J dropped 5 bases, with 13 bases sitting between them. CDR1 and CDR2 (germline): SGHTA, FQGTGA. The CDR3 loop reads CASSLTKGGWTGELFF. In DNA form, the CDR3 reads TGTGCCAGCAGCTTAACGAAGGGGGGCTGGACCGGGGAGCTGTTTTTT.

This clonotype was seen a few times. The chain combines TRBV20-1 with TRBJ2-2; D is uncertain. Germline CDR1 is DFQATT and CDR2 is SNEGSKA (reference sequence). CDR3 length: 15 residues. V shed 4 bases and J shed 2 bases, with 14 bases lying between them. DNA of the CDR3: TGCAGTGCTATTCAAGGACCACTTAACACCGGGGAGCTGTTTTTT. This gives the protein CSAIQGPLNTGELFF.

V and J are TRBV6-2 or TRBV6-3 and TRBJ2-3; TRBD1 is a possible D gene (6 bases). The DNA end is more similar to TRBJ1-5, so the J call may be wrong. The CDR3 is 15 residues long. The germline CDR1 and CDR2 sequences are MNHEY and SVGEGT. The CDR3 is CASSQGQTSTDTQHF. DNA for the CDR3: TGTGCCAGCAGCCAAGGACAGACTAGCACAGATACGCAGCATTTT.